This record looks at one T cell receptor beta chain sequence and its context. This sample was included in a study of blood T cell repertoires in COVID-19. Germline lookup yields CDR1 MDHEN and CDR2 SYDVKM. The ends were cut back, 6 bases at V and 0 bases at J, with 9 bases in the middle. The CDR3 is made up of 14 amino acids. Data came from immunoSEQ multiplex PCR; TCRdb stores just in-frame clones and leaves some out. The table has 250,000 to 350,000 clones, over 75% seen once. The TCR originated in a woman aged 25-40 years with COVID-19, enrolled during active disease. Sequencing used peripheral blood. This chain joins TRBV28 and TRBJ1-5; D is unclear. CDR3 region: CASRKQNSNQPQHF. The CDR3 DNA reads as TGTGCCAGCAGAAAACAGAATAGCAATCAGCCCCAGCATTTT.